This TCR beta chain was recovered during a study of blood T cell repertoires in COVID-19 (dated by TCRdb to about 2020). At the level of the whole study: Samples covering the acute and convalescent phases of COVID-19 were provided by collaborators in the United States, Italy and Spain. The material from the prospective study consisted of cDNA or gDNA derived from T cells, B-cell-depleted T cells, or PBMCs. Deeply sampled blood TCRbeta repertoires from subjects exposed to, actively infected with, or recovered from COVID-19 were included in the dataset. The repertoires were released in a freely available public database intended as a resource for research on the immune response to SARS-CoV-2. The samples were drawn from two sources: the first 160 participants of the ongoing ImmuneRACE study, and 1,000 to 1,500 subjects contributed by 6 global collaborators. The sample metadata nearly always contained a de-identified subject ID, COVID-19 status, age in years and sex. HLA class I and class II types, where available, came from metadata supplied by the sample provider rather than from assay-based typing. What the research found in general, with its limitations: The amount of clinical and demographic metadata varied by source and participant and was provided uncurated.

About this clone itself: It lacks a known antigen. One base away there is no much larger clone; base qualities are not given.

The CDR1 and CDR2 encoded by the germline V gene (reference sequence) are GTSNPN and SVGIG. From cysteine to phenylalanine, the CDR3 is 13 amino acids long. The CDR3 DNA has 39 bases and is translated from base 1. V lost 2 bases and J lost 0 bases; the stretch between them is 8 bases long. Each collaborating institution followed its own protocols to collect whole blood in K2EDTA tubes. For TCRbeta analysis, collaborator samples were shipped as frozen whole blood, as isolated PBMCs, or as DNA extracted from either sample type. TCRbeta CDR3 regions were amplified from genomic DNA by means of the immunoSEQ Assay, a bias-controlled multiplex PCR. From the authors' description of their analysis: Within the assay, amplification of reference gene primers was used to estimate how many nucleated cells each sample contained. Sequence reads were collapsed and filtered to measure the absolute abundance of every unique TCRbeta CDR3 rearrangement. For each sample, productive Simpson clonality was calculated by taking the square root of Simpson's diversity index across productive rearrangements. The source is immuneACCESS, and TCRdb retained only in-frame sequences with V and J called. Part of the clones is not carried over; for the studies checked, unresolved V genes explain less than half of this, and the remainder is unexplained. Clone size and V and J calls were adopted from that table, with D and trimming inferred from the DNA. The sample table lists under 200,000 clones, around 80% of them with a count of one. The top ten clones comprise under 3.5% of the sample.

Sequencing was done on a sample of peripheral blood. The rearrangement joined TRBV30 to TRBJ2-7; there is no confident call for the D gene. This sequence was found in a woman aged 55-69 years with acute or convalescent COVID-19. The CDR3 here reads CAWSRSSSYEQYF. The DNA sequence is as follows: TGTGCCTGGAGTAGGAGTAGCTCCTACGAGCAGTACTTC. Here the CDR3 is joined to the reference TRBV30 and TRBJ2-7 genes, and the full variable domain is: SQTIHQWPATLVQPVGSPLSLECTVEGTSNPNLYWYRQAAGRGLQLLFYSVGIGQISSEVPQNLSASRPQDRQFILSSKKLLLSDSGFYLCAWSRSSSYEQYFGPGTRLTVT.